The rows below give T cell receptor beta chains drawn from one sample of a study of blood T cell repertoires in COVID-19. The table came from immunoSEQ multiplex PCR; TCRdb's copy has only in-frame clones and leaves some out. The sample has 250,000 or so clones, about four fifths seen once. The specimen was PBMCs or T cells enriched from blood (not recorded which). The receptors were gathered from a woman aged 40-49 years who had been exposed to COVID-19. CDR3s include the opening cysteine and the closing phenylalanine or tryptophan. D genes are given only for firm matches. Only part of the rows carry a size: once, few, many, or a class if the clone is expanded.

j_call d_call v_call clone_size cdr3_nt cdr3_aa
TRBJ1-2 NA TRBV12-5 NA TGTGCTAGTGGTTTGGTAGTTGGCCCAACCAACTATGGCTACACCTTC CASGLVVGPTNYGYTF
TRBJ2-5 NA TRBV6-5 NA TGTGCCAGCAGCCCGCCCGGGACCCAGTACTTC CASSPPGTQYF
TRBJ2-1 TRBD2 TRBV3-1/TRBV3-2 NA TGTGCCAGCAGCCCCACCTTGGCGGGGGGCTCATACAATGAGCAGTTCTTC CASSPTLAGGSYNEQFF
TRBJ1-5 NA TRBV2 few TGTGCCAGCAGTGAATGGGACAACAATCAGCCCCAGCATTTT CASSEWDNNQPQHF
TRBJ1-4 TRBD1 TRBV30 NA TGTGCCTGGAGTGAATCGTACAGGGGAGAACTGTTTTTT CAWSESYRGELFF
TRBJ1-1 TRBD1 TRBV2 NA TGTGCCAGGAATACAGGGGACGCTGAAGCTTTCTTT CARNTGDAEAFF
TRBJ1-2 TRBD1 TRBV10-3 NA TGTGCCATCAGTGAGCTCCTAACTTGGGACAGCAACTATGGCTACACCTTC CAISELLTWDSNYGYTF
TRBJ1-1 NA TRBV3-1/TRBV3-2 NA TGTGCCAGCAGCCCAGGACTAATGAACACTGAAGCTTTCTTT CASSPGLMNTEAFF
TRBJ2-7 TRBD1 TRBV5-4 NA TGTGCCAGCAGCCCACGGGACAGGGGGACCTACGAGCAGTACTTC CASSPRDRGTYEQYF
TRBJ1-3 NA TRBV30 once TGTGCCTGGGGATCCCTCTCTGGAAACACCATATATTTT CAWGSLSGNTIYF
TRBJ2-1 NA TRBV6-5 NA TGTGCCAGCAGAGGACTACTTCTCTGGGGGGAGCAGTTCTTC CASRGLLLWGEQFF
TRBJ1-2 NA TRBV4-2 NA TGTGCCAGCAGCCACCGATCCTTCGACAACCTCCAACAGAAAGGCTACACCTTC CASSHRSFDNLQQKGYTF
TRBJ1-1 NA TRBV6-2/TRBV6-3 NA TGTGCCAGCAGTTTCGGGGGACGGACTGAAGCTTTCTTT CASSFGGRTEAFF
TRBJ1-1 NA TRBV19 NA TGTGCCAGTAGCTTTACTCCACAGGGGAACACTGAAGCTTTCTTT CASSFTPQGNTEAFF
TRBJ1-5 NA TRBV10-3 NA TGTGCCATCAGTGGCGGTGGGGGCCATCAGCCCCAGCATTTT CAISGGGGHQPQHF
TRBJ2-7 NA TRBV5-1 NA TGCGCCAGCAGCCTACAGGGTTACGAGCAGTACTTC CASSLQGYEQYF
TRBJ2-3 NA TRBV7-2 once TGTGCCAGCAGTTCCCTAGGGGGTGGGGTAGATACGCAGTATTTT CASSSLGGGVDTQYF
TRBJ2-7 NA TRBV5-4 once TGTGCCAGCAGCTTCCGGGGAACAAGAACCTACGAGCAGTACTTC CASSFRGTRTYEQYF
TRBJ1-5 TRBD1 TRBV6-1 NA TGTGCCACATGGGACCGGGACAGGGGGCGTCAGCCCCAGCATTTT CATWDRDRGRQPQHF
TRBJ2-7 NA TRBV19 NA TGTGCCAGTAGTATAGACGAGGGGAGGTCGTACGAGCAGTACTTC CASSIDEGRSYEQYF
TRBJ2-3 TRBD2 TRBV2 NA TGTGCCAGCAGTTCCGGGACTAGTGGCTTCGGGTCCACAGATACGCAGTATTTT CASSSGTSGFGSTDTQYF
TRBJ2-3 NA TRBV7-3 NA TGTGCCAGCAGCCCCTATTCCCGTCTGGATACGCAGTATTTT CASSPYSRLDTQYF
TRBJ1-1 NA TRBV6-6 NA TGTGCCAGCAGCAGGGGTTGGACTGAAGCTTTCTTT CASSRGWTEAFF
TRBJ2-3 NA TRBV3-1/TRBV3-2 NA TGTGCCAGCAGCCCCGGGGCAGATACGCAGTATTTT CASSPGADTQYF
TRBJ2-7 NA TRBV27 NA TGTGCCAGCAGTTTATCCAGGGGCTCCTACGAGCAGTACTTC CASSLSRGSYEQYF
TRBJ1-4 NA TRBV6-5 few TGTGCCTCAGCACTCCTGCCACGAGGAGAAAAACTGTTTTTT CASALLPRGEKLFF
TRBJ1-1 NA TRBV10-2 few TGCGCCAGCACCCGGGGAGGGGACACTGAAGCTTTCTTT CASTRGGDTEAFF
TRBJ2-1 TRBD2 TRBV14 NA TGTGCCAGCAGCCAAGCGGGGGGGATAGTAAATGAGCAGTTCTTC CASSQAGGIVNEQFF
TRBJ2-7 NA TRBV7-2 once TGTGCCAGCAGCTTAGTAGCCATGGGGGGTCACGAGCAGTACTTC CASSLVAMGGHEQYF
TRBJ1-1 TRBD1 TRBV9 NA TGTGCCAGCAGCCCGCGGACAGGGATAGGTGAAGCTTTCTTT CASSPRTGIGEAFF
TRBJ1-2 TRBD1 TRBV19 NA TGTGCCAGTATTGACAGGGTGGCTAACTATGGCTACACCTTC CASIDRVANYGYTF
TRBJ1-5 NA TRBV4-3 NA TGCGCCAGCAGCGCCTTGGGCCGAAATCAGCCCCAGCATTTT CASSALGRNQPQHF
TRBJ2-7 NA TRBV5-4 NA TGTGCCAGCAGCTTGTCGGACAGCTCCTACGAGCAGTACTTC CASSLSDSSYEQYF
TRBJ2-2 TRBD1 TRBV7-3 NA TGTGCCAGCAGCTCGGGGACAGGCGGGGAGCTGTTTTTT CASSSGTGGELFF
TRBJ1-2 NA TRBV19 NA TGTGCCAGTTTCGAGGGTCGCCTTGGGGGCTACACCTTC CASFEGRLGGYTF
TRBJ2-7 TRBD1 TRBV7-8 NA TGTGCCAGCAGCTTAGGGGCAGGGGGCTCCTACGAGCAGTACTTC CASSLGAGGSYEQYF
TRBJ2-5 TRBD1 TRBV7-2 NA TGTGCCAGCAGCTTACCTCCGGGACAGGGGACCCAGTACTTC CASSLPPGQGTQYF
TRBJ1-5 TRBD1 TRBV6-2/TRBV6-3 NA TGTGCCAGCAGCCATCTCGGACAGGGGGCTCAGCCCCAGCATTTT CASSHLGQGAQPQHF
TRBJ1-1 NA TRBV7-2 NA TGTGCCAGCAGGCTAGATGGCCGGGGGGTTGCTGAAGCTTTCTTT CASRLDGRGVAEAFF
TRBJ2-3 NA TRBV9 NA TGTGCCAGCAGCGTGCGGCTAGTCGGAGATACGCAGTATTTT CASSVRLVGDTQYF
TRBJ1-2 NA TRBV2 NA TGTGCCAGCAGTGAAGGGGCAGGTGGTTATGGCTACACCTTC CASSEGAGGYGYTF
TRBJ1-2 TRBD1 TRBV10-3 NA TGTGCCATCAGGAGGGACAGGGAAGTCGATGGCTACACCTTC CAIRRDREVDGYTF
TRBJ1-2 NA TRBV4-1 NA TGCGCCAGCAGCCAAACGAGGAACTATGGCTACACCTTC CASSQTRNYGYTF
TRBJ1-2 TRBD1 TRBV28 NA TGTGCCAGCAGGGGACAGGGGGCGCGAGACTATGGCTACACCTTC CASRGQGARDYGYTF
TRBJ2-5 NA TRBV18 NA TGTGCCAGCTCACCACCGGCCAGTACGGAGACCCAGTACTTC CASSPPASTETQYF
TRBJ2-5 TRBD1 TRBV19 NA TGTGCCAGTAGTACGGGACAGGGGGATCAAGAGACCCAGTACTTC CASSTGQGDQETQYF
TRBJ2-2 TRBD2 TRBV20-1 NA TGCAGTGCTAGTCCCGGACTAGCGGGTGACACCGGGGAGCTGTTTTTT CSASPGLAGDTGELFF
TRBJ1-6 NA TRBV19 NA TGTGCCAGTAGTTTAGAACTATTCTCCTATAATTCACCCCTCCACTTT CASSLELFSYNSPLHF
TRBJ2-7 NA TRBV6-2/TRBV6-3 few TGTGCCAGCAGTTACTTACAGAGTAATAAGCAGTACTTC CASSYLQSNKQYF